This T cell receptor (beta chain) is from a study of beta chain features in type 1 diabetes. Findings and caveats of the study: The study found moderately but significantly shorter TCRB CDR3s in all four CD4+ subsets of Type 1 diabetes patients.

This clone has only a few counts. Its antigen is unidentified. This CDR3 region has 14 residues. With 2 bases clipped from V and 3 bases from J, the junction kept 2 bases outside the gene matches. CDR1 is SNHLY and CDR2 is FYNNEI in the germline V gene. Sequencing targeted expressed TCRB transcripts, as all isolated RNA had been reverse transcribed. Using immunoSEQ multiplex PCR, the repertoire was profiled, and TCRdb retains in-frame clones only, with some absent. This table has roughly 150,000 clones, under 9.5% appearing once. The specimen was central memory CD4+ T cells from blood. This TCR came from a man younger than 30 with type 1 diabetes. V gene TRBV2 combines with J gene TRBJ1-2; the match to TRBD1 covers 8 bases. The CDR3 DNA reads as TGTGCCAGCAGTGAACAGGGGGCATACTATGGCTACACCTTC. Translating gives CASSEQGAYYGYTF. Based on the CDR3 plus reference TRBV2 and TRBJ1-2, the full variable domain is EPEVTQTPSHQVTQMGQEVILRCVPISNHLYFYWYRQILGQKVEFLVSFYNNEISEKSEIFDDQFSVERPDGSNFTLKIRSTKLEDSAMYFCASSEQGAYYGYTFGSGTRLTVV.